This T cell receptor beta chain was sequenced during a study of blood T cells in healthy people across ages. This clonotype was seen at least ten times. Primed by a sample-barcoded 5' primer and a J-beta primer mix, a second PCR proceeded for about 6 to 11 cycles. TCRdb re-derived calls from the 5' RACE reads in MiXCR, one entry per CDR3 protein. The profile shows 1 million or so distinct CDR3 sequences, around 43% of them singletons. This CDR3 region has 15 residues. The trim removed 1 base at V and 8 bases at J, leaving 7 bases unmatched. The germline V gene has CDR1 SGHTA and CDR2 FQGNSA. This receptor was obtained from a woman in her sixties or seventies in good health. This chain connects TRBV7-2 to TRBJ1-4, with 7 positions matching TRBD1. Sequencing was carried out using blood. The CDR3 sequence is CASSLVPGGGEKLFF. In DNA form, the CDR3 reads TGTGCCAGCAGCTTAGTGCCAGGGGGAGGAGAAAAACTGTTTTTT. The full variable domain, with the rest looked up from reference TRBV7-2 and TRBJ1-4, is GAGVSQSPSNKVTEKGKDVELRCDPISGHTALYWYRQSLGQGLEFLIYFQGNSAPDKSGLPSDRFSAERTGGSVSTLTIQRTQQEDSAVYLCASSLVPGGGEKLFFGSGTQLSVL.